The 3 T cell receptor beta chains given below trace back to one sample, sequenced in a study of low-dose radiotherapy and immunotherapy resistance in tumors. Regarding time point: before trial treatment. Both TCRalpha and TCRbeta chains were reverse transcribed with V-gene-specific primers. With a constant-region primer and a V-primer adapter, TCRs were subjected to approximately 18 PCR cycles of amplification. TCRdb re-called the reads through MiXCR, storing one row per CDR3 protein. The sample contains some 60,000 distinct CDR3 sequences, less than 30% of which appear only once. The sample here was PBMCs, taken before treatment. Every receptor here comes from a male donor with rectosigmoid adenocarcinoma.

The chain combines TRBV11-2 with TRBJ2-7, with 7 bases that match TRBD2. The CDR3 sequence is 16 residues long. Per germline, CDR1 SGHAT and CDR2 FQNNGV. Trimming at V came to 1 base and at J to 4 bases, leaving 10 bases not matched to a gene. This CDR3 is CASSLGLASGPYEQYF. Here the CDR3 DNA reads TGTGCCAGCAGCTTAGGCTTGGCTAGCGGACCATACGAGCAGTACTTC.

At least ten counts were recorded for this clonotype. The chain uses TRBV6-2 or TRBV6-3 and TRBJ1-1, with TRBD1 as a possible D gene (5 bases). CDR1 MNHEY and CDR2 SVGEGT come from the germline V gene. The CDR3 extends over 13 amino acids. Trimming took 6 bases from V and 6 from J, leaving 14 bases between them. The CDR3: CASSVGGESEAFF. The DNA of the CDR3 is TGTGCCAGCAGCGTAGGAGGGGAATCTGAAGCTTTCTTT.

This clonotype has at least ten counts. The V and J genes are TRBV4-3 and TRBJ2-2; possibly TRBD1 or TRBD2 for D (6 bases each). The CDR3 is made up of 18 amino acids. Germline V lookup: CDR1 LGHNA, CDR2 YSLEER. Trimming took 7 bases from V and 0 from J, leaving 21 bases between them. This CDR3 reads CASTKHVTGATNTGELFF. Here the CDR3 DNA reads TGCGCCAGCACCAAACATGTAACGGGGGCGACGAACACCGGGGAGCTGTTTTTT.